These T cell receptor beta chains were read from a single sample in a study of blood T cell repertoires in COVID-19. TCRdb's copy holds only in-frame clones and misses some; the assay was immunoSEQ multiplex PCR. The table shows under 200,000 clones, with approximately 89% occurring only once. The material sequenced was PBMCs or T cells enriched from blood (not recorded which). These receptors were collected from a woman under 30 who had recovered from COVID-19. CDR3s include the opening cysteine and the closing phenylalanine or tryptophan. The order of the fields is V gene, D gene, J gene, clone size, CDR3 DNA, CDR3 protein. A D gene is named only where the DNA matches it firmly. Some rows have no size entry. The others give once, few or many, or a class for an expanded clone.

v_gene: TRBV30
d_gene: TRBD1
j_gene: TRBJ2-7
abundance: NA
CDR3nt: TGTGCCTGGAGTGGGGTCGGGGACAGGAGCTCCTACGAGCAGTACTTC
CDR3aa: CAWSGVGDRSSYEQYF

v_gene: TRBV27
d_gene: NA
j_gene: TRBJ1-6
abundance: NA
CDR3nt: TGTGCCAGCAGTTTATCCCCCGGCGGGTCACCCCTCCACTTT
CDR3aa: CASSLSPGGSPLHF

v_gene: TRBV28
d_gene: NA
j_gene: TRBJ2-7
abundance: NA
CDR3nt: TGTGCCAGCAGGGGGGCGGGCTCCTACGAGCAGTACTTC
CDR3aa: CASRGAGSYEQYF

v_gene: TRBV29-1
d_gene: TRBD1
j_gene: TRBJ2-1
abundance: NA
CDR3nt: TGCAGCGCTCGGACAGGGAAAAATGAGCAGTTCTTC
CDR3aa: CSARTGKNEQFF

v_gene: TRBV6-5
d_gene: NA
j_gene: TRBJ2-5
abundance: NA
CDR3nt: TGTGCCAGCAGTCAAACCCAGGGAGAGACCCAGTACTTC
CDR3aa: CASSQTQGETQYF

v_gene: TRBV23-1
d_gene: NA
j_gene: TRBJ2-4
abundance: NA
CDR3nt: TGCGCCAGCAGTCAACTCCAAGGACTTCGGATAGCCAAAAACATTCAGTACTTC
CDR3aa: CASSQLQGLRIAKNIQYF

v_gene: TRBV18
d_gene: TRBD1
j_gene: TRBJ1-4
abundance: NA
CDR3nt: TGTGCCAGCTCAGGGACAGGGGATAATGAAAAACTGTTTTTT
CDR3aa: CASSGTGDNEKLFF

v_gene: TRBV6-5
d_gene: NA
j_gene: TRBJ2-2
abundance: NA
CDR3nt: TGTGCCAGCAGTTACTCGGCTAGTCCGAACGGGGAGCTGTTTTTT
CDR3aa: CASSYSASPNGELFF

v_gene: TRBV5-1
d_gene: NA
j_gene: TRBJ2-7
abundance: NA
CDR3nt: TGCGCCAGCAGCTTTGAGGGGGCCTACGAGCAGTACTTC
CDR3aa: CASSFEGAYEQYF

v_gene: TRBV5-1
d_gene: TRBD1
j_gene: TRBJ2-2
abundance: NA
CDR3nt: TGCGCCAGCAGCCTCACCGGGACAGGGGTCGGGGAGCTGTTTTTT
CDR3aa: CASSLTGTGVGELFF

v_gene: TRBV5-1
d_gene: NA
j_gene: TRBJ1-2
abundance: NA
CDR3nt: TGCGCCAGCAGCTTGACAACAGGAGGCTACACCTTC
CDR3aa: CASSLTTGGYTF

v_gene: TRBV19
d_gene: NA
j_gene: TRBJ1-5
abundance: NA
CDR3nt: TGTGCCAGTAGTACGAACGTTCTCCGACAGGTGGAGGATCAGCCCCAGCATTTT
CDR3aa: CASSTNVLRQVEDQPQHF

v_gene: TRBV6-1
d_gene: NA
j_gene: TRBJ2-2
abundance: NA
CDR3nt: TGTGCCAGCAGTGAAGGGGCCTCCCCAGTCACCGGGGAGCTGTTTTTT
CDR3aa: CASSEGASPVTGELFF

v_gene: TRBV5-1
d_gene: NA
j_gene: TRBJ2-5
abundance: NA
CDR3nt: TGCGCCAGCAGCTTGGTCCTGCCTAGCGATAAAGAGACCCAGTACTTC
CDR3aa: CASSLVLPSDKETQYF

v_gene: TRBV19
d_gene: TRBD1
j_gene: TRBJ2-1
abundance: NA
CDR3nt: TGTGCCAGCCAGCCCGGGACAGGGTCCCACAATGAGCAGTTCTTC
CDR3aa: CASQPGTGSHNEQFF

v_gene: TRBV5-1
d_gene: TRBD1
j_gene: TRBJ2-7
abundance: NA
CDR3nt: TGCGCCAGCAGCTCGACAGGGTTCTCCGGCGAGCAGTACTTC
CDR3aa: CASSSTGFSGEQYF

v_gene: TRBV5-4
d_gene: NA
j_gene: TRBJ2-1
abundance: few
CDR3nt: TGTGCCAGCAGCGGGGGGGGGCGCTCCTACAATGAGCAGTTCTTC
CDR3aa: CASSGGGRSYNEQFF

v_gene: TRBV24-1
d_gene: NA
j_gene: TRBJ2-2
abundance: NA
CDR3nt: TGTGCCACCAGTGACCCCAGACAGGCGAACACCGGGGAGCTGTTTTTT
CDR3aa: CATSDPRQANTGELFF

v_gene: TRBV30
d_gene: TRBD1
j_gene: TRBJ1-1
abundance: NA
CDR3nt: TGTGCCTGCGGGACAGGGATTAACACTGAAGCTTTCTTT
CDR3aa: CACGTGINTEAFF

v_gene: TRBV27
d_gene: TRBD2
j_gene: TRBJ2-1
abundance: NA
CDR3nt: TGTGCCAGCAGTTTGTCCGGGACTAGTGTCAATGAGCAGTTCTTC
CDR3aa: CASSLSGTSVNEQFF

v_gene: TRBV3-1/TRBV3-2
d_gene: TRBD2
j_gene: TRBJ2-7
abundance: NA
CDR3nt: TGTGCCAGCAGCCAAGATCAGAGCAGGACTAGCGGCACCTACGAGCAGTACTTC
CDR3aa: CASSQDQSRTSGTYEQYF

v_gene: TRBV7-8
d_gene: TRBD1
j_gene: TRBJ2-5
abundance: NA
CDR3nt: TGTGCCAGCAGCCTTACGACCGGGACAGAAGAGACCCAGTACTTC
CDR3aa: CASSLTTGTEETQYF

v_gene: TRBV6-2/TRBV6-3
d_gene: NA
j_gene: TRBJ2-2
abundance: few
CDR3nt: TGTGCCAGCAGTTACGAGGGCGGGCAGACCGGGGAGCTGTTTTTT
CDR3aa: CASSYEGGQTGELFF

v_gene: TRBV12-3/TRBV12-4
d_gene: NA
j_gene: TRBJ1-1
abundance: once
CDR3nt: TGTGCCAGCAGTTTTAGCCCGGACACTGAAGCTTTCTTT
CDR3aa: CASSFSPDTEAFF

v_gene: TRBV19
d_gene: TRBD1
j_gene: TRBJ1-1
abundance: NA
CDR3nt: TGTGCCAGTAGTACCAACAGGGGGGTCATGAACACTGAAGCTTTCTTT
CDR3aa: CASSTNRGVMNTEAFF

v_gene: TRBV7-9
d_gene: TRBD1
j_gene: TRBJ2-7
abundance: NA
CDR3nt: TGTGCCAGCAGCTCCTACTTCGGGACAGGGTCGGGCGAGCAGTACTTC
CDR3aa: CASSSYFGTGSGEQYF

v_gene: TRBV29-1
d_gene: TRBD2
j_gene: TRBJ2-1
abundance: NA
CDR3nt: TGCAGCGTTGGACGGGAGGGTGAGTTCTTC
CDR3aa: CSVGREGEFF

v_gene: TRBV18
d_gene: TRBD2
j_gene: TRBJ2-1
abundance: NA
CDR3nt: TGTGCCAGCTCACCGGGGACTAGCGGGAGAGGCCTTCGCAATGAGCAGTTCTTC
CDR3aa: CASSPGTSGRGLRNEQFF

v_gene: TRBV28
d_gene: TRBD2
j_gene: TRBJ2-5
abundance: NA
CDR3nt: TGTGCCAGCAGTCTTCCAAAGGAACTAGCGGAGGGGGTTATTTTGAAGACCCAGTACTTC
CDR3aa: CASSLPKELAEGVILKTQYF

v_gene: TRBV29-1
d_gene: NA
j_gene: TRBJ2-3
abundance: NA
CDR3nt: TGCAGCGTTATTATCACAGATACGCAGTATTTT
CDR3aa: CSVIITDTQYF